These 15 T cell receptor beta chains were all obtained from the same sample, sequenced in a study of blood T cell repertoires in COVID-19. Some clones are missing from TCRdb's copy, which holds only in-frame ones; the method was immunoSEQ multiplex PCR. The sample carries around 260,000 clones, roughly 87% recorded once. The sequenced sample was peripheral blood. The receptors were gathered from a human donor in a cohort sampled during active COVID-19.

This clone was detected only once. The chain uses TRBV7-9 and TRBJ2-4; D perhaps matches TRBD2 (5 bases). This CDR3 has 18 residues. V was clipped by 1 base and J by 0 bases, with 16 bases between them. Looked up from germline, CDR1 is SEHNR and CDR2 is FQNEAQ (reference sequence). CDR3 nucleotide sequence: TGTGCCAGCAGCTTAGTCACGGCGAATGGACTAGCCAAAAACATTCAGTACTTC. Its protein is CASSLVTANGLAKNIQYF.

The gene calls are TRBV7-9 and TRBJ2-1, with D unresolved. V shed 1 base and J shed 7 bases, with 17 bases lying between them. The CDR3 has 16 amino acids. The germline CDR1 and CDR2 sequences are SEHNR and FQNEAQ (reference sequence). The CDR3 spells CASSLGGPLPTNEQFF. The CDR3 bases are TGTGCCAGCAGCTTAGGCGGCCCCCTCCCTACAAATGAGCAGTTCTTC.

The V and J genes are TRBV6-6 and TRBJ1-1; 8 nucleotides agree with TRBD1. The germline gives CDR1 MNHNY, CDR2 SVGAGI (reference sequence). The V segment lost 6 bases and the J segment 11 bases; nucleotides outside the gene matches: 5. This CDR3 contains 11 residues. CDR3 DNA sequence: TGTGCCAGCAGGGAGGGACAGGCCGCTTTCTTT. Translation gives CASREGQAAFF.

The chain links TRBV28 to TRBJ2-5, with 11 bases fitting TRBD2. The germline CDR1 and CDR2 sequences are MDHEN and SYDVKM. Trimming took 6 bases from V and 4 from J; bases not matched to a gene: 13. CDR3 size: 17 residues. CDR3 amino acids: CASRPSTGLAEGETQYF. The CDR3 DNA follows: TGTGCCAGCAGGCCCTCCACGGGACTAGCGGAGGGAGAGACCCAGTACTTC.

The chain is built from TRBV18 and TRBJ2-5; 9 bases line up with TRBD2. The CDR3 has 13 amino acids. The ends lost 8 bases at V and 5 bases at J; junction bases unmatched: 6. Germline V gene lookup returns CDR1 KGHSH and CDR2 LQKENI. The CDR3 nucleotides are TGTGCCAGCCGGGTAGCGGGGGACGAGACCCAGTACTTC. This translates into CASRVAGDETQYF.

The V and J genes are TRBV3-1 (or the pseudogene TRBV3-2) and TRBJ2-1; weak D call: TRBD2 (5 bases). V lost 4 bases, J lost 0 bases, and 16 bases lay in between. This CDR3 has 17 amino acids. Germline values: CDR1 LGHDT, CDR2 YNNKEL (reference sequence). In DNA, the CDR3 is TGTGCCAGCAGCCCTTGGACTGGGATCAGCTCCTACAATGAGCAGTTCTTC. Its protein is CASSPWTGISSYNEQFF.

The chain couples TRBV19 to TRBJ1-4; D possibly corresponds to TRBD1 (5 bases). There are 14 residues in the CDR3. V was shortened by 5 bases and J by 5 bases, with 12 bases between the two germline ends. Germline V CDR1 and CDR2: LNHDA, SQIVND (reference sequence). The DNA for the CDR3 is TGTGCCAGTAGTCGGAGGGGAGGGAATGAAAAACTGTTTTTT. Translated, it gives CASSRRGGNEKLFF.

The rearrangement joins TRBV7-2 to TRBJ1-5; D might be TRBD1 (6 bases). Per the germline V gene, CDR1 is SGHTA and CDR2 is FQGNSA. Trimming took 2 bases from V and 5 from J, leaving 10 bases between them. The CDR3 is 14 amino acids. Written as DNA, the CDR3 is TGTGCCAGCAGCTTACTGGCAGGGGATCAGCCCCAGCATTTT. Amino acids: CASSLLAGDQPQHF.

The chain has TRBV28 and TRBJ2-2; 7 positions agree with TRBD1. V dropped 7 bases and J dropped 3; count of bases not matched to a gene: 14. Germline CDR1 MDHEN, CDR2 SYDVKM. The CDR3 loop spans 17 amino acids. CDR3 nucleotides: TGTGCCAGCACCCAAGAGGGGGCATTGAAATACACCGGGGAGCTGTTTTTT. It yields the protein CASTQEGALKYTGELFF.

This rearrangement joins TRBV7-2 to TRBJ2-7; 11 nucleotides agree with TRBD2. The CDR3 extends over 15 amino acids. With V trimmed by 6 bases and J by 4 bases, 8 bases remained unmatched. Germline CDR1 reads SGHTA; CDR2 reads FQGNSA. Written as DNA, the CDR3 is TGTGCCAGCAGGATCGATGGGACTAGCGGATACGAGCAGTACTTC. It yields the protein CASRIDGTSGYEQYF.

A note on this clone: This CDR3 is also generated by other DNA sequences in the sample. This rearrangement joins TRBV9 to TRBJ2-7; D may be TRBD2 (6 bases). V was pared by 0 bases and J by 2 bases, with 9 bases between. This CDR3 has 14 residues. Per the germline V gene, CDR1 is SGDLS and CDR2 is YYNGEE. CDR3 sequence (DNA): TGTGCCAGCAGCGTAGGGGGGGATACCTACGAGCAGTACTTC. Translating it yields CASSVGGDTYEQYF.

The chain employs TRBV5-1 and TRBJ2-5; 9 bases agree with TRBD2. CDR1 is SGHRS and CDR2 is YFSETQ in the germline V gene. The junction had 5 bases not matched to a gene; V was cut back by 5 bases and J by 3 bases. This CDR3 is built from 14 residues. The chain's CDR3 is CASRALAGEETQYF. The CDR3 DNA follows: TGCGCCAGCAGAGCCTTAGCGGGGGAAGAGACCCAGTACTTC.

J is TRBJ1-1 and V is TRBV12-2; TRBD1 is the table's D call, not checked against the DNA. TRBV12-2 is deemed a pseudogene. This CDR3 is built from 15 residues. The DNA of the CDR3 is TGTGCAAGTCGCTTAGTAACAAAGGGGGAGACTGAAGCTTTCTTT. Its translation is CASRLVTKGETEAFF.

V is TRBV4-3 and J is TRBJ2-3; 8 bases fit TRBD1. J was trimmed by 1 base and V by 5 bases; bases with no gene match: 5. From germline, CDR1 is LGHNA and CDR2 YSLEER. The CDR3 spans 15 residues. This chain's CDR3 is CASSALTGGTDTQYF. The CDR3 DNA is TGCGCCAGCAGCGCGCTGACAGGGGGCACAGATACGCAGTATTTT.

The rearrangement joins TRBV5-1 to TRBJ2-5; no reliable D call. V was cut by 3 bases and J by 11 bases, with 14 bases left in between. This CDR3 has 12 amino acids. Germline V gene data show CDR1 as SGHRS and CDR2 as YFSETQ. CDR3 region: CASSSERSSQYF. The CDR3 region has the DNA TGCGCCAGCAGCTCCGAAAGGAGTAGTCAGTACTTC.